Following are 19 T cell receptor beta chains from one sample sequenced in a study of T cell responses to AZD1222 COVID-19 vaccine. Here immunoSEQ multiplex PCR was the method, and the copy in TCRdb shows in-frame clones only, minus some. The sample holds 70,000 or so clones, 60% to 85% seen once. The specimen was peripheral blood, collected on day 0 of MenACWY control vaccination. The receptors come from an adult in good health.

The chain has TRBV19 and TRBJ1-5, with D maybe TRBD1 (5 bases). The CDR3 is 15 amino acids. Germline values: CDR1 LNHDA, CDR2 SQIVND (reference sequence). V was pared by 5 bases and J by 6 bases, with 17 bases between. The CDR3 DNA reads TGTGCCAGTAGTTCCGGGGCCCCGAGGGGTCAGCCCCAGCATTTT. Protein: CASSSGAPRGQPQHF.

This chain links TRBV5-4 with TRBJ2-1; D might be TRBD1 or TRBD2, each matching 5 bases. The germline V gene has CDR1 SGHNT and CDR2 YYREEE (reference sequence). Trimming took 3 bases from V and 7 from J, leaving 11 bases between them. There are 13 residues in the CDR3. Written as DNA, the CDR3 is TGTGCCAGCAGCTCCGGGACGGATAATGAGCAGTTCTTC. It encodes CASSSGTDNEQFF.

The V call is TRBV7-2, the J call TRBJ1-6; D call uncertain. The V gene lost 5 bases and the J gene lost 7 bases, with 9 bases spanning the gap. Germline assignment: CDR1 SGHTA and CDR2 FQGNSA. CDR3 length: 13 amino acids. The CDR3 loop is CASSIDQNSPLHF. The CDR3 coding sequence is TGTGCCAGCAGCATCGACCAGAATTCACCCCTCCACTTT.

The chain joins TRBV28 to TRBJ1-5; the match to TRBD1 covers 7 bases. Germline CDR1 reads MDHEN; CDR2 reads SYDVKM. This CDR3 is built from 16 residues. Trimming cost V 6 bases and J 3 bases; bases outside gene matches: 11. CDR3 bases: TGTGCCAGCAGATCTGGGACAGCGGGCCCCAATCAGCCCCAGCATTTT. It is translated as CASRSGTAGPNQPQHF.

This chain uses TRBV2 with TRBJ2-7, with D tentatively TRBD2 (6 bases). There are 14 residues in the CDR3. Trimming shortened V by 3 bases and J by 2 bases, and 11 bases separated the two germline ends. Per the germline V gene, CDR1 is SNHLY and CDR2 is FYNNEI. Written as DNA, the CDR3 is TGTGCCAGCAGTGAGGGGGACTGGACCTACGAGCAGTACTTC. This gives the protein CASSEGDWTYEQYF. The full variable domain, its missing parts supplied by reference TRBV2 and TRBJ2-7, is EPEVTQTPSHQVTQMGQEVILRCVPISNHLYFYWYRQILGQKVEFLVSFYNNEISEKSEIFDDQFSVERPDGSNFTLKIRSTKLEDSAMYFCASSEGDWTYEQYFGPGTRLTVT.

The chain carries TRBV9 and TRBJ2-2; the D is unclear. Trimming cost V 4 bases and J 2 bases, with 18 bases left between them. This CDR3 region has 17 residues. Germline V gene lookup returns CDR1 SGDLS and CDR2 YYNGEE. CDR3 DNA sequence: TGTGCCAGCAGCCCCAGTGGAAGCTGGCTAAACACCGGGGAGCTGTTTTTT. Its translation is CASSPSGSWLNTGELFF.

This sequence joins TRBV27 and TRBJ1-1; possible D gene TRBD1, 6 bases. Germline V CDR1 and CDR2: MNHEY, SMNVEV (reference sequence). V dropped 3 bases and J dropped 0 bases, with 17 bases sitting between them. This CDR3 spans 17 amino acids. The CDR3 nucleotides read TGTGCCAGCAGTTTGCACGACAGGCCCGAGATGAACACTGAAGCTTTCTTT. Amino acid sequence: CASSLHDRPEMNTEAFF.

V is TRBV3-1 (or the pseudogene TRBV3-2) and J is TRBJ1-1, with 9 bases identical to TRBD1. Germline assignment: CDR1 LGHDT and CDR2 YNNKEL (reference sequence). The trim removed 4 bases at V and 7 bases at J, leaving 7 bases unmatched. The CDR3 spans 14 residues. DNA of the CDR3: TGTGCCAGCAGCCTGAGACAGGGGGAGGGTGAAGCTTTCTTT. It codes for CASSLRQGEGEAFF.

The chain is built from TRBV6-5 and TRBJ2-1; D is ambiguous. The CDR3 contains 13 residues. V gave up 5 bases and J gave up 9 bases, with 14 bases separating them. Per germline, CDR1 MNHEY and CDR2 SVGAGI. CDR3 loop: CASSHGGSFEQFF. Written as DNA, the CDR3 is TGTGCCAGCAGTCACGGTGGTTCTTTTGAGCAGTTCTTC.

The chain couples TRBV30 to TRBJ1-1; no clear D. CDR1 and CDR2 (germline): GTSNPN, SVGIG (reference sequence). The V gene lost 3 bases and the J gene lost 5 bases, with 10 bases spanning the gap. The CDR3 contains 12 residues. CDR3 sequence: CAWSQVRTEAFF. As DNA, the CDR3 is TGTGCCTGGAGCCAGGTTAGGACTGAAGCTTTCTTT.

The chain couples TRBV19 to TRBJ1-6; D is unclear. Between the trimmed V and J ends, which lost 0 bases and 10 bases, there was a span of 10 bases. The CDR3 is made up of 14 amino acids. CDR1 and CDR2 from the germline V gene are LNHDA and SQIVND (reference sequence). CDR3 nucleotide sequence: TGTGCCAGTAGTATAGACAGGTCTGGATCACCCCTCCACTTT. Translating it yields CASSIDRSGSPLHF.

The chain couples TRBV7-2 to TRBJ1-1; no firm D call. This CDR3 region has 12 residues. In germline, CDR1 is SGHTA, CDR2 FQGNSA. The V end lost 6 bases, the J end lost 8 bases, and 13 bases lay between the germline ends. The CDR3 loop is CASSLPFSEAFF. As DNA, the CDR3 is TGTGCCAGCAGTCTCCCGTTTTCGGAAGCTTTCTTT.

Written as DNA, the CDR3 is TGTGCCAGCAGCTTTCAACTCCGGAACACCGGGGAGCTGTTTTTT. Its protein product is CASSFQLRNTGELFF. This chain uses TRBV7-2 with TRBJ2-2; no definite D call. This CDR3 has 15 residues. V shed 3 bases and J shed 1 base, with 9 bases lying between them. Per germline, CDR1 SGHTA and CDR2 FQGNSA.

V gene TRBV27 combines with J gene TRBJ2-1; D is uncertain. The CDR3 runs 16 residues. Germline V gene lookup returns CDR1 MNHEY and CDR2 SMNVEV (reference sequence). V dropped 2 bases and J dropped 7 bases, with 18 bases sitting between them. CDR3 in DNA: TGTGCCAGCAGTTTACTAGGGTTCGATGCAGGAAATGAGCAGTTCTTC. It specifies CASSLLGFDAGNEQFF.

This sequence joins TRBV6-5 and TRBJ1-2; a weak D match, TRBD1 (5 bases). Per the germline V gene, CDR1 is MNHEY and CDR2 is SVGAGI. Trimming cost V 4 bases and J 3 bases, with 15 bases left between them. This CDR3 is 15 amino acids long. The CDR3 nucleotides read TGTGCCAGCAGTTCCCCGGGGGTGGGATACTATGGCTACACCTTC. Translation gives CASSSPGVGYYGYTF.

J is TRBJ2-7 and V is TRBV5-3, with D perhaps matching TRBD2 (6 bases). TRBV5-3 belongs to the ORF category, with a function that is uncertain. V lost 0 bases and J 4 bases, leaving 17 bases between the germline ends. The CDR3 is made up of 16 amino acids. CDR3 DNA: TGTGCCAGAAGCTTGGCCCATAGAAGCGGGTGTTACGAGCAGTACTTC. Translating it yields CARSLAHRSGCYEQYF.

This chain uses TRBV4-2 with TRBJ1-4, with D unclear. The V end lost 6 bases, the J end lost 8 bases, and 19 bases lay between the germline ends. Germline CDR1 and CDR2: LGHNA and YNFKEQ. CDR3 length equals 15 residues. The chain's CDR3 is CASRDRNQGSEKLFF. The CDR3 nucleotides read TGTGCCAGCAGGGACCGTAATCAAGGGTCCGAAAAACTGTTTTTT.

This clone has more than one count but fewer than ten. The V call is TRBV7-9, the J call TRBJ1-2, with a tentative D call TRBD1 (5 bases). Trimming removed 3 bases at V and 3 bases at J, with 17 bases between. Per the germline V gene, CDR1 is SEHNR and CDR2 is FQNEAQ (reference sequence). The CDR3 is made up of 16 amino acids. CDR3 bases: TGTGCCAGCAGCTTCATGACAGCCTTATTGTACTATGGCTACACCTTC. It encodes CASSFMTALLYYGYTF.

The V gene is TRBV6-2 or TRBV6-3, the J gene TRBJ1-3; the match to TRBD1 covers 8 bases. V shed 5 bases, J shed 1 base, and the junction held 7 bases outside the gene matches. The length of the CDR3 is 16 residues. Germline values: CDR1 MNHEY, CDR2 SVGEGT. CDR3 in DNA: TGTGCCAGCAGTCCCACCCGGACAGGGTCTGGAAACACCATATATTTT. It codes for CASSPTRTGSGNTIYF.